The 5 T cell receptor beta chains below come from one sample, sequenced in a study of beta chain features in type 1 diabetes. Expressed TCRB transcripts were sequenced because the isolated RNA had all been reverse transcribed beforehand. Sequenced by immunoSEQ multiplex PCR; TCRdb stores in-frame clones only, minus some. This table has fewer than 500,000 clones, around 13% appearing once. Sequencing input: naive CD4+ T cells from blood. The receptors shown here come from a man aged 25 to 40 in good health.

The rearrangement uses TRBV5-1 and TRBJ1-5, with D tentatively TRBD1 (5 bases). The V and J ends lost 4 bases and 4 bases respectively, with 12 bases between them. Germline V CDR1 and CDR2: SGHRS, YFSETQ. CDR3 size: 14 residues. In nucleotides, the CDR3 is TGCGCCAGCAGCCTCGGGACTGGAAATCAGCCCCAGCATTTT. It encodes CASSLGTGNQPQHF.

Only a few counts were recorded for this clone. V usage is TRBV2 and J usage is TRBJ2-7; no reliable D call. V was pared by 0 bases and J by 9 bases, with 12 bases between. The CDR3 is made up of 13 amino acids. Germline loops: CDR1 SNHLY, CDR2 FYNNEI. The CDR3 DNA reads TGTGCCAGCAGTGAAGCTTGGTCTTCCGTGCAGTACGTC. Translating it yields CASSEAWSSVQYV.

The genes are TRBV12-5 and TRBJ2-3, with 9 positions matching TRBD2. The CDR3 extends over 12 amino acids. Germline V gene data show CDR1 as LGHNT and CDR2 as FRNRAP. J lost 11 bases, V lost 4 bases, and 4 bases had no gene match. As DNA, the CDR3 is TGTGCTAGTGGTTCCCCACTAGCGGGGCAGTATTTT. This sequence encodes CASGSPLAGQYF.

The rearrangement joins TRBV6-6 to TRBJ2-7; a weak D match, TRBD1 (5 bases). Germline V gives CDR1 MNHNY, CDR2 SVGAGI (reference sequence). V lost 0 bases and J 2 bases, leaving 5 bases between the germline ends. The CDR3 totals 13 residues. CDR3: CASSYSGAYEQYF. Written as DNA, the CDR3 is TGTGCCAGCAGTTACTCAGGGGCCTACGAGCAGTACTTC.

This clone was found a few times. J is TRBJ1-1 and V is TRBV29-1, with D possibly TRBD1 on 5 matching bases. The CDR3 runs to 13 residues. V lost 7 bases, J lost 1 base, and 13 bases lay in between. The germline CDR1 and CDR2 sequences are SQVTM and ANQGSEA. CDR3 loop: CSGRVVENTEAFF. In DNA form, the CDR3 reads TGCAGCGGCAGGGTGGTAGAGAACACTGAAGCTTTCTTT.